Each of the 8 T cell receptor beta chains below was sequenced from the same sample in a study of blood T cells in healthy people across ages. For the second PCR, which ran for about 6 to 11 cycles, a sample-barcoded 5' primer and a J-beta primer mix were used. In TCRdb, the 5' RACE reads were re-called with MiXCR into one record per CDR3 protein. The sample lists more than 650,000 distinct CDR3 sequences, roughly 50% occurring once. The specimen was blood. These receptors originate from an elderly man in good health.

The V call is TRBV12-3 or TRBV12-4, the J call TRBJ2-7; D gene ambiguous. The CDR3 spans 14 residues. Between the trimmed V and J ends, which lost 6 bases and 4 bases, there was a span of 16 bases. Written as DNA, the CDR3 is TGTGCCAGCAGCCAGGCCATTGGTAGATACGAGCAGTACTTC. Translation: CASSQAIGRYEQYF.

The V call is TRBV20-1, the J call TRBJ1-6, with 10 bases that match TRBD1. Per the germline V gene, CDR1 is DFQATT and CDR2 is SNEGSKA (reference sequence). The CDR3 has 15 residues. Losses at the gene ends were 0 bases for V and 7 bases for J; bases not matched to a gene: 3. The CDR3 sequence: CSARDWGQGNSPLHF. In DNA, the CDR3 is TGCAGTGCTAGAGATTGGGGACAGGGGAATTCACCCCTCCACTTT.

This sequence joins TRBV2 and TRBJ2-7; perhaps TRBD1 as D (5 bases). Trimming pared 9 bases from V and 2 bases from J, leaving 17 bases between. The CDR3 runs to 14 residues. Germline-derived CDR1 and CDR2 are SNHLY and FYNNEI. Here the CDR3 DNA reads TGTGCCAGTGGAAGACAGCTCCTTACCTACGAGCAGTACTTC. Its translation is CASGRQLLTYEQYF. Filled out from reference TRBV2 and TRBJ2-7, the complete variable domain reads EPEVTQTPSHQVTQMGQEVILRCVPISNHLYFYWYRQILGQKVEFLVSFYNNEISEKSEIFDDQFSVERPDGSNFTLKIRSTKLEDSAMYFCASGRQLLTYEQYFGPGTRLTVT.

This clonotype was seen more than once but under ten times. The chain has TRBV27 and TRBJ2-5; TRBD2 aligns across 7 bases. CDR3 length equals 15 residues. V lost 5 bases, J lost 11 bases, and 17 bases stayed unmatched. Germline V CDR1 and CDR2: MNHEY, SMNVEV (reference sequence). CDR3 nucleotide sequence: TGTGCCAGCAGTCCCTACACGGCCCCGGCGGGGGAGCAGTACTTC. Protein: CASSPYTAPAGEQYF.

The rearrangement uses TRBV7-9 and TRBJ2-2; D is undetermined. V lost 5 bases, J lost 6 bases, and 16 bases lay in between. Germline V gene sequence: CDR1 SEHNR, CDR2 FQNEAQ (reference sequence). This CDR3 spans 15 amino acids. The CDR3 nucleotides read TGTGCCAGCAGCGCGAACCGGGTATTGGCCGGGGAGCTGTTTTTT. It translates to CASSANRVLAGELFF.

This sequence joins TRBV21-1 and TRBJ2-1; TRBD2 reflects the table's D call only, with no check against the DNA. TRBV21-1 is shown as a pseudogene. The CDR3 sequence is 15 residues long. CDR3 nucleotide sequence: TGTGCCAGAGGGCAGGAGACTAGCCCCCACAATGAGCAGTTCTTC. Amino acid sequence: CARGQETSPHNEQFF.

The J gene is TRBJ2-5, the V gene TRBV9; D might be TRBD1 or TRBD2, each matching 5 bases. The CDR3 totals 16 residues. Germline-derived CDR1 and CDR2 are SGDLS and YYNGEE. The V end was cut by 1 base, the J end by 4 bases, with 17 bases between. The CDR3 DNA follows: TGTGCCAGCAGCGTAATCGGGACGGTGCCCGGAGAGACCCAGTACTTC. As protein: CASSVIGTVPGETQYF.

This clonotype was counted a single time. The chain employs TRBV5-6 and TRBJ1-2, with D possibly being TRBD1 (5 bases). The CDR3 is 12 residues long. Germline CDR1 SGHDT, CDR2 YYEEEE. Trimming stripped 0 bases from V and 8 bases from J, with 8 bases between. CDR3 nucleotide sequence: TGTGCCAGCAGCTTGGTGACAGACGGCTACACCTTC. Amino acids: CASSLVTDGYTF.